The clone carrying this T cell receptor beta chain came up a few times. Its antigen is unidentified. Preparation of the TCRbeta library involved a method that used unique molecular identifiers. In TCRdb, the PCR reads were re-called with MiXCR into one record per CDR3 protein. Here the sample spans around 230,000 distinct CDR3 sequences, roughly 15% being singletons. The entry originates in a study of T-cell reconstitution after alpha-beta-depleted transplantation in children. V gave up 0 bases and J gave up 0 bases; unmatched junction bases: 2. Germline V lookup: CDR1 SGHDT, CDR2 YYEEEE. The CDR3 contains 15 residues. Study-level findings and limits: Expanded clones from the graft, numbering several hundred, reportedly supplied alpha-beta T cells about two months after transplant.

The sequences come from PBMCs, mostly from graft donor cells, collected 360 days after TCRalphabeta/CD19-depleted stem cell transplant. The chain recombines TRBV5-6 with TRBJ2-7; the match to TRBD1 covers 8 bases. The origin of this receptor is a male patient aged 2-15 years who had a stem cell transplant for acute lymphoblastic leukemia, so the T cells may come from the graft donor. CDR3 amino acids: CASSLGDRSSYEQYF. In DNA form, the CDR3 reads TGTGCCAGCAGCTTGGGGGACAGGAGCTCCTACGAGCAGTACTTC.